The rows below give T cell receptor beta chains drawn from one sample of a study of blood T cell repertoires in COVID-19. Some clones are missing from TCRdb's copy, which holds only in-frame ones; the method was immunoSEQ multiplex PCR. The data hold 300,000 or so clones, with over 75% observed a single time. The sample taken for sequencing was peripheral blood. The receptors derive from a woman aged 45-65 years who had recovered from COVID-19. CDR3s include the opening cysteine and the closing phenylalanine or tryptophan. The order of the fields is D gene, J gene, clone size, V gene, CDR3 protein, CDR3 DNA. The D gene is left open where the match is weak. Rows give clone size only sometimes, using once, few, many, or a class for an expanded clone.

>-|TRBJ1-6|-|TRBV27
CASSLGGYNSPLHF
TGTGCCAGCAGTTTGGGGGGATATAATTCACCCCTCCACTTT
>-|TRBJ2-2|-|TRBV6-5
CASSYATSQWELFF
TGTGCCAGCAGTTACGCGACTAGTCAATGGGAGCTGTTTTTT
>TRBD1|TRBJ1-2|-|TRBV12-5
CASGLVLGQDYNYGYTF
TGTGCTAGTGGTTTGGTCCTCGGACAGGACTATAACTATGGCTACACCTTC
>TRBD1|TRBJ2-2|once|TRBV6-2/TRBV6-3
CASSWRQGVGELFF
TGTGCCAGCAGCTGGAGACAGGGAGTCGGGGAGCTGTTTTTT
>-|TRBJ2-5|-|TRBV21-1
CASSNCKREPETQYF
TGTGCCAGCAGCAATTGCAAGCGGGAGCCAGAGACCCAGTACTTC
>-|TRBJ1-2|-|TRBV18
CASSPGGQNYGYTF
TGTGCCAGCTCACCGGGGGGGCAGAACTATGGCTACACCTTC
>TRBD1|TRBJ1-6|-|TRBV28
CASRLGQGVNSPLHF
TGTGCCAGCAGGCTGGGCCAGGGGGTAAATTCACCCCTCCACTTT
>-|TRBJ2-1|-|TRBV11-2
CASSLDLDGTYNEQFF
TGTGCCAGCAGCTTAGATCTTGACGGGACCTACAATGAGCAGTTCTTC
>-|TRBJ1-2|-|TRBV28
CASSTHGYGYTF
TGTGCCAGCAGTACTCATGGCTATGGCTACACCTTC
>-|TRBJ2-3|-|TRBV7-2
CASRAFGTPGADTQYF
TGTGCCAGCAGAGCGTTCGGGACGCCGGGGGCAGATACGCAGTATTTT
>TRBD1|TRBJ2-1|-|TRBV5-4
CASSPGGYSYNEQFF
TGTGCCAGCAGCCCAGGGGGTTACTCCTACAATGAGCAGTTCTTC
>-|TRBJ2-1|few|TRBV5-1
CASSLDGSSYNEQFF
TGCGCCAGCAGCTTGGACGGGAGCTCCTACAATGAGCAGTTCTTC
>TRBD1|TRBJ2-3|-|TRBV10-3
CAIRDRVADTQYF
TGTGCCATCAGGGACAGGGTGGCAGATACGCAGTATTTT
>TRBD2|TRBJ2-1|-|TRBV7-9
CACKTEGGSNEQFF
TGTGCTTGCAAAACCGAGGGAGGGAGCAATGAGCAGTTCTTC
>TRBD1|TRBJ2-7|-|TRBV30
CAWSARGQGYEQYF
TGTGCCTGGAGTGCCCGGGGACAGGGCTACGAGCAGTACTTC
>-|TRBJ2-1|-|TRBV10-1
CASSSGRWSYNEQFF
TGCGCCAGCAGTAGTGGGAGATGGTCCTACAATGAGCAGTTCTTC
>TRBD1|TRBJ2-7|-|TRBV15
CATSSRTGGYEQYF
TGTGCCACCAGCAGCAGGACAGGGGGCTACGAGCAGTACTTC
>-|TRBJ1-2|-|TRBV7-2
CASSLGVDSGYTF
TGTGCCAGCAGCTTAGGGGTTGACAGTGGCTACACCTTC
>TRBD1|TRBJ1-2|-|TRBV3-1/TRBV3-2
CASSPLLGQGHTDYGYTF
TGTGCCAGCAGCCCGCTACTCGGACAGGGTCACACGGACTATGGCTACACCTTC
>TRBD1|TRBJ1-1|-|TRBV28
CASSPRQGRAFF
TGTGCCAGCAGTCCTAGACAGGGCAGGGCTTTCTTT
>-|TRBJ2-1|-|TRBV27
CASSLSSYNEQFF
TGTGCCAGCAGTCTCAGCTCCTACAATGAGCAGTTCTTC
>-|TRBJ2-3|-|TRBV29-1
CSAREVADSTDTQYF
TGCAGCGCCCGAGAGGTAGCGGACAGCACAGATACGCAGTATTTT
>-|TRBJ2-5|-|TRBV3-1/TRBV3-2
CASSQGGQTWETQYF
TGTGCCAGCAGCCAAGGGGGACAAACATGGGAGACCCAGTACTTC
>-|TRBJ1-2|-|TRBV28
CASSTAGQTYGYTF
TGTGCCAGCTCCACCGCAGGACAAACTTATGGCTACACCTTC
>-|TRBJ1-6|-|TRBV19
CASSLDRDNSPLHF
TGTGCCAGTAGTCTGGACAGAGATAATTCACCCCTCCACTTT
>TRBD2|TRBJ2-2|-|TRBV7-2
CASSLGASGYTGELFF
TGTGCCAGCAGCTTAGGGGCTAGCGGTTACACCGGGGAGCTGTTTTTT
>-|TRBJ2-7|-|TRBV5-1
CASSLAARSNEQYF
TGCGCCAGCAGCTTGGCCGCACGGTCCAACGAGCAGTACTTC
>TRBD1|TRBJ2-1|-|TRBV9
CASSVGRQGGEQFF
TGTGCCAGCAGCGTAGGCCGACAGGGCGGTGAGCAGTTCTTC
>TRBD2|TRBJ2-7|-|TRBV5-4
CASSLGTSGSYEQYF
TGTGCCAGCAGCTTGGGAACTAGCGGCTCCTACGAGCAGTACTTC
>-|TRBJ1-2|-|TRBV28
CASSLRRDGWGYTF
TGTGCCAGCAGCTTGCGCAGGGATGGTTGGGGCTACACCTTC
>-|TRBJ1-6|-|TRBV5-1
CASSLVPGLNSPLHF
TGCGCCAGCAGCTTGGTTCCAGGGCTTAATTCACCCCTCCACTTT
>TRBD1|TRBJ2-2|-|TRBV3-1/TRBV3-2
CASSTRQGANTGELFF
TGTGCCAGCAGCACACGACAGGGGGCGAACACCGGGGAGCTGTTTTTT
>-|TRBJ1-6|-|TRBV6-5
CASSYNRDSPLHF
TGTGCCAGCAGTTACAACAGAGATTCACCCCTCCACTTT
>-|TRBJ2-3|-|TRBV19
CASSISTDPTDTQYF
TGTGCCAGTAGTATCTCGACAGATCCCACAGATACGCAGTATTTT
>TRBD2|TRBJ2-2|-|TRBV5-1
CASSPGGGGNTGELFF
TGCGCCAGCAGCCCCGGGGGGGGCGGGAACACCGGGGAGCTGTTTTTT
>-|TRBJ1-5|-|TRBV3-1/TRBV3-2
CASSQRGNQPQHF
TGTGCCAGCAGCCAGAGGGGGAATCAGCCCCAGCATTTT
>TRBD1|TRBJ2-7|once|TRBV7-2
CASSQAGTGTYEQYF
TGTGCCAGCAGCCAAGCCGGGACAGGGACCTACGAGCAGTACTTC
>-|TRBJ2-3|-|TRBV3-1/TRBV3-2
CASSRAGSTDTQYF
TGTGCCAGCAGCCGGGCTGGAAGCACAGATACGCAGTATTTT
>TRBD1|TRBJ2-1|-|TRBV6-5
CATRDRGRVDEQFF
TGTGCCACGCGAGACAGGGGGCGCGTGGATGAGCAGTTCTTC
>-|TRBJ1-4|-|TRBV28
CASSPIGADGEKLFF
TGTGCCAGCAGTCCTATAGGGGCCGATGGAGAAAAACTGTTTTTT
>TRBD1|TRBJ1-1|-|TRBV6-5
CASSYLGTGGSTEAFF
TGTGCCAGCAGTTACTTAGGCACAGGGGGTTCCACTGAAGCTTTCTTT
>TRBD1|TRBJ1-3|few|TRBV2
CASSARQGTSSGNTIYF
TGTGCCAGCAGTGCCCGACAGGGGACGAGCTCTGGAAACACCATATATTTT
>-|TRBJ1-1|-|TRBV27
CASSLSRVNTEAFF
TGTGCCAGCAGTTTATCCAGGGTGAACACTGAAGCTTTCTTT
>-|TRBJ2-1|-|TRBV6-5
CASLGVTYNEQFF
TGTGCCAGCCTAGGGGTTACCTACAATGAGCAGTTCTTC
>-|TRBJ2-1|-|TRBV27
CASSFGDTNNEQFF
TGTGCCAGCAGTTTTGGGGACACTAACAATGAGCAGTTCTTC